This T cell receptor beta chain was profiled in a study of T cell clones after liver transplantation. For the study at large: A pre-transplant mixed lymphocyte reaction with TCRbeta sequencing defined graft-donor-reactive clones followed in post-transplant blood. Without induction therapy, subjects received standard immunosuppression until 12-24 months post-transplant. Study-level points and caveats: In two subjects, few donor cells limited the measurable donor-reactive repertoire.

CDR1 is MGHDK, CDR2 SYGVNS, per germline. Trimming cost V 5 bases and J 13 bases; bases outside gene matches: 6. This CDR3 region has 13 residues. The method was immunoSEQ multiplex PCR; TCRdb's version includes in-frame clones alone and lacks a portion of them. The repertoire holds 53,000 or so clones, with about four fifths as singletons. Thawed unstimulated PBMCs were FACS-sorted by CD3, CD4 and CD8 into two populations. Details on this clone: No antigen is known for it.

The receptor was derived from a human donor who received a liver transplant. The input for sequencing was CD4+ T cells from blood, taken before liver transplant. V usage is TRBV25-1 and J usage is TRBJ1-6; 9 bases fit TRBD1. The CDR3 nucleotides are TGTGCCAGCAGTAGTACAGGGGGCCTTCCCCTCCACTTT. Translated, it gives CASSSTGGLPLHF.